The TCR beta chain described here comes from a study of blood T cell repertoires in COVID-19. Study-wide context: COVID-19 samples from acute and convalescent phases originated in the United States, Italy and Spain. Sample material is recorded as cDNA or gDNA derived from T cells, B-cell-depleted T cells, or PBMCs.

Per the original methods: Estimated nucleated cell counts came from reference gene primer amplification. Profiling relied on immunoSEQ multiplex PCR, and the TCRdb table lists in-frame clones only, not all of them. V and J calls and clone size are copied from that table; D and trimming were computed from the DNA. The sample holds around 160,000 clones, roughly 90% seen once. This CDR3 is 14 amino acids long. Trimming took off 5 bases at V and 2 bases at J, with 13 bases between the two ends. In germline, CDR1 is SEHNR, CDR2 FQNEAQ (reference sequence). Sequencing used peripheral blood. The chain employs TRBV7-9 and TRBJ2-7; possible D gene TRBD1, 6 bases. The sequence derives from a human donor in a cohort sampled during active COVID-19. This chain's CDR3 is CASSPDSLTYEQYF. The CDR3 bases are TGTGCCAGCAGCCCGGACAGTTTAACCTACGAGCAGTACTTC.